This TCR beta chain was sequenced in a study of shared clonotypes between healthy human individuals. Everyone who donated was a Caucasian adult who lived in Nashville, Tennessee. CD4+ cells were split into CD45RA+ naive and CD45RA-negative memory subsets. Profiling relied on immunoSEQ multiplex PCR, and the TCRdb table lists in-frame clones only, not all of them. Of roughly 700,000 clones detected, around 74% appear once; the ten largest clones hold 1.5% to 2%. This CDR3 is 16 amino acids long. CDR1 is SGHAT and CDR2 is FQNNGV in the germline V gene. V dropped 2 bases and J dropped 4 bases, with 15 bases sitting between them.

The sequenced sample consisted of memory CD4+ T cells sorted from blood. Stated subset: CD45RA-negative fraction. The source of this sequence is a woman in her 30s in good health. The chain links TRBV11-2 to TRBJ1-3; D remains unclear. The CDR3 here is CASSLRLAQQGNTIYF. In DNA form, the CDR3 reads TGTGCCAGCAGCTTAAGGTTGGCTCAACAGGGAAACACCATATATTTT.